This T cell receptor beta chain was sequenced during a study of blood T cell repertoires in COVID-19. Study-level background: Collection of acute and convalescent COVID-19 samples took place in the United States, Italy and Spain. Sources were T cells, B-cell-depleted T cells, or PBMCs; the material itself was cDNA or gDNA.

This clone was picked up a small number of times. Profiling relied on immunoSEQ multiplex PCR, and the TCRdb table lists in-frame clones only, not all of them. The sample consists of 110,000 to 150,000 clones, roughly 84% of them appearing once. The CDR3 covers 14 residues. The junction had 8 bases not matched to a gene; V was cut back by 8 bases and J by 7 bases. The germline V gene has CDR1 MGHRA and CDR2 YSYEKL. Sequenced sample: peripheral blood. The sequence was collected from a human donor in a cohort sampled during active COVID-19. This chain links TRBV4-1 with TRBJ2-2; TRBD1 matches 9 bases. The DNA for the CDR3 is TGCGCCAGCGGCGGACAGGGGAACGGCGGGGAGCTGTTTTTT. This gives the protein CASGGQGNGGELFF.